This T cell receptor (beta chain) derives from a study of CD8+ T cells in alopecia areata. Treatment indicated: oral pan-JAK inhibitor, 5-10 mg twice daily. Germline V gene lookup returns CDR1 MDHEN and CDR2 SYDVKM. The CDR3 is 14 residues long. Deletions cut 8 bases from V and 4 bases from J, with 17 bases between. RNA was extracted and reverse transcribed into cDNA as the sequencing template. Assay used: immunoSEQ multiplex PCR; TCRdb lists only in-frame clones, some missing. The data contain approximately 280,000 clones, 58% of them singletons. The sequence came from a human donor with alopecia areata. The rearrangement joins TRBV28 to TRBJ1-2; no clear D gene. The specimen was CD4+ T cells sorted from blood, collected at week 24, from a patient treated with tofacitinib. In DNA form, the CDR3 reads TGTGCCAGCCGAAACCCTGGGCGCCCCTATGGCTACACCTTC. This encodes CASRNPGRPYGYTF.